This T cell receptor (beta chain) stems from a study of shared clonotypes between healthy human individuals. General study findings and limits: Few donors restricted represented genetic and exposure-history diversity.

Notes on this clone: Antigen: not known.

Clones were sequenced by immunoSEQ multiplex PCR, and TCRdb holds only the in-frame ones, with some missing. The sample comprises some 2 million clones, about 95% of which are singletons, and around 1.1% rests with the top ten. CD45RO negativity and positive selection for CCR7 defined naive CD8 cells, a population that excluded terminally differentiated effector memory CD45RA+ cells. Germline CDR1 MGHRA, CDR2 YSYEKL. V dropped 0 bases and J dropped 4 bases, with 9 bases sitting between them. The CDR3 is 14 residues long. The sequence came from a man aged 18-30 years in good health. The genes are TRBV4-1 and TRBJ1-2; D is unclear. Sample: naive CD8+ T cells sorted from blood. The CDR3: CASSQDRTVYGYTF. In DNA form, the CDR3 reads TGCGCCAGCAGCCAAGATAGAACGGTCTATGGCTACACCTTC.